Shown below are 14 T cell receptor beta chains from a single sample sequenced in a study of cytotoxic CD8 clonotypes in ibrutinib-treated CLL (dated by TCRdb to the early 2020s). The library was generated by the immunoSEQ multiplex PCR assay. TCRdb limited this immuneACCESS table to in-frame rearrangements with V and J called. A share of clones is missing; checked studies link under half to unresolved V genes, and the rest is unexplained. The sample yields more than 110,000 clones; approximately 90% were counted once. 11% of the sample comes from the top ten. This specimen's time point label, per the study, means: more than 10 months on ibrutinib. Sequencing used PBMCs, obtained after 12 months of ibrutinib treatment. These TCRs come from a human donor with chronic lymphocytic leukemia.

This chain connects TRBV5-4 to TRBJ2-1, with 14 bases aligning to TRBD2. Trimming cost V 5 bases and J 4 bases; bases outside gene matches: 8. The CDR3 contains 17 residues. Germline values: CDR1 SGHNT, CDR2 YYREEE (reference sequence). CDR3 region: CASRQGLAGENYNEQFF. CDR3 nucleotides: TGTGCCAGCAGACAGGGACTAGCGGGGGAGAATTACAATGAGCAGTTCTTC.

The genes are TRBV6-5 and TRBJ2-3; 7 nucleotides match TRBD2. The V gene end was trimmed by 8 bases and the J gene end by 6 bases; junction bases not matched to a gene: 8. There are 13 residues in the CDR3. The germline CDR1 and CDR2 sequences are MNHEY and SVGAGI. Here the CDR3 reads CASGRVGGDTQYF. In DNA form, the CDR3 reads TGTGCCAGCGGGAGAGTGGGGGGGGATACGCAGTATTTT.

In the case of this clone: Other DNA sequences in this sample translate to the same CDR3. The chain combines TRBV7-2 with TRBJ2-3; D is possibly TRBD2 (6 bases). Germline assignment: CDR1 SGHTA and CDR2 FQGNSA. V lost 0 bases, J lost 4 bases, and 11 bases lay in between. This CDR3 spans 15 amino acids. The CDR3 loop reads CASSLAGGPSDTQYF. The CDR3 DNA reads as TGTGCCAGCAGCTTAGCGGGAGGCCCGTCAGATACGCAGTATTTT. Supplemented by reference TRBV7-2 and TRBJ2-3, the full variable domain reads GAGVSQSPSNKVTEKGKDVELRCDPISGHTALYWYRQSLGQGLEFLIYFQGNSAPDKSGLPSDRFSAERTGGSVSTLTIQRTQQEDSAVYLCASSLAGGPSDTQYFGPGTRLTVL.

The chain carries TRBV28 and TRBJ1-2; TRBD1 matches 7 bases. CDR3 length: 14 amino acids. Trimming removed 10 bases from V and 3 bases from J; junction bases left unmatched: 11. Germline lookup yields CDR1 MDHEN and CDR2 SYDVKM. The CDR3 DNA reads TGTGCCACCACGACAGGGTCCTCCTACTATGGCTACACCTTC. Amino acid sequence: CATTTGSSYYGYTF.

V and J are TRBV5-1 and TRBJ1-1, with unresolved D. Trimming took off 0 bases at V and 1 base at J, with 7 bases between the two ends. The CDR3 loop spans 14 amino acids. Germline values: CDR1 SGHRS, CDR2 YFSETQ. The chain's CDR3 is CASSLVLENTEAFF. The CDR3 DNA sequence: TGCGCCAGCAGCTTGGTTCTGGAGAACACTGAAGCTTTCTTT.

This clone came up once. The CDR3: CASTAPSSGNTIYF. The CDR3 DNA follows: TGTGCCAGCACAGCCCCATCCTCTGGAAACACCATATATTTT. The gene calls are TRBV28 and TRBJ1-3, with no clear D. CDR3 length: 14 amino acids. Germline values: CDR1 MDHEN, CDR2 SYDVKM. V lost 7 bases and J 0 bases, leaving 10 bases between the germline ends.

The table lists this clone with a count of one. This chain uses TRBV7-9 with TRBJ1-1; possible D gene TRBD1, 5 bases. This CDR3 has 12 residues. Germline lookup yields CDR1 SEHNR and CDR2 FQNEAQ (reference sequence). Trimming stripped 5 bases from V and 5 bases from J, with 9 bases between. CDR3 in DNA: TGTGCCAGCAGCACAGAGGGGACTGAAGCTTTCTTT. Translated: CASSTEGTEAFF.

The rearrangement uses TRBV5-1 and TRBJ2-5; 12 nucleotides agree with TRBD2. This CDR3 region has 16 residues. The germline V gene has CDR1 SGHRS and CDR2 YFSETQ. J lost 5 bases, V lost 4 bases, and 9 bases had no gene match. CDR3 protein: CASSLRLAGVGETQYF. The CDR3 bases are TGCGCCAGCAGCCTCAGACTAGCGGGAGTAGGGGAGACCCAGTACTTC.

The V and J genes are TRBV5-1 and TRBJ2-3; tentatively, D is TRBD1 (5 bases). Germline V gene data show CDR1 as SGHRS and CDR2 as YFSETQ. The CDR3 extends over 17 amino acids. V was shortened by 0 bases and J by 1 base, with 15 bases between the two germline ends. CDR3 region: CASSLVSQGSGTDTQYF. Here the CDR3 DNA reads TGCGCCAGCAGCTTGGTCTCCCAGGGATCGGGCACAGATACGCAGTATTTT. The full variable domain, completed using reference TRBV5-1 and TRBJ2-3, is KAGVTQTPRYLIKTRGQQVTLSCSPISGHRSVSWYQQTPGQGLQFLFEYFSETQRNKGNFPGRFSGRQFSNSRSEMNVSTLELGDSALYLCASSLVSQGSGTDTQYFGPGTRLTVL.

This rearrangement joins TRBV30 to TRBJ1-1; tentative D call: TRBD1 (5 bases). The CDR3 runs to 15 residues. The V end was cut by 5 bases, the J end by 0 bases, with 16 bases between. CDR1 and CDR2 from the germline V gene are GTSNPN and SVGIG (reference sequence). The CDR3 nucleotides are TGTGCCTGGGGAACCGGGGCGACGGTGAACACTGAAGCTTTCTTT. Translated: CAWGTGATVNTEAFF. The variable domain in full, completed from reference TRBV30 and TRBJ1-1, reads SQTIHQWPATLVQPVGSPLSLECTVEGTSNPNLYWYRQAAGRGLQLLFYSVGIGQISSEVPQNLSASRPQDRQFILSSKKLLLSDSGFYLCAWGTGATVNTEAFFGQGTRLTVV.

V is TRBV11-2 and J is TRBJ2-7; unclear D gene. V was cut by 3 bases and J by 0 bases, with 18 bases left in between. CDR3 size: 17 residues. Germline V gives CDR1 SGHAT, CDR2 FQNNGV. CDR3 loop: CASSFPLTGTLSYEQYF. CDR3 sequence (DNA): TGTGCCAGCAGCTTTCCCCTTACTGGAACCCTCTCCTACGAGCAGTACTTC.

This rearrangement joins TRBV27 to TRBJ1-1; D is ambiguous. V was trimmed by 2 bases and J by 0 bases, leaving 10 bases between them. The CDR3 sequence is 15 residues long. CDR1 is MNHEY and CDR2 is SMNVEV in the germline V gene (reference sequence). The CDR3 nucleotides read TGTGCCAGCAGTTTACGTAACAGTGTGAACACTGAAGCTTTCTTT. Residues: CASSLRNSVNTEAFF.

V is TRBV19 and J is TRBJ1-2, with 8 nucleotides matching TRBD1. This CDR3 has 17 amino acids. Trimming took 3 bases from V and 0 from J; bases not matched to a gene: 9. The germline V gene encodes CDR1 LNHDA and CDR2 SQIVND (reference sequence). CDR3 in amino acids: CASSMTGEAETNYGYTF. DNA for the CDR3: TGTGCCAGTAGTATGACAGGGGAGGCCGAGACTAACTATGGCTACACCTTC. Full variable domain (outside the CDR3, taken from reference TRBV19 and TRBJ1-2): DGGITQSPKYLFRKEGQNVTLSCEQNLNHDAMYWYRQDPGQGLRLIYYSQIVNDFQKGDIAEGYSVSREKKESFPLTVTSAQKNPTAFYLCASSMTGEAETNYGYTFGSGTRLTVV.

This clone was recorded once. V and J are TRBV9 and TRBJ2-7, with 8 positions matching TRBD2. CDR3 length: 16 amino acids. After removal of 2 bases from V and 7 bases from J, the junction contained 14 bases not matched to a gene. Germline CDR1 SGDLS, CDR2 YYNGEE. CDR3 loop: CASSVRHDSGSSEQYF. The CDR3, as DNA: TGTGCCAGCAGCGTTCGGCATGACAGCGGGAGCTCTGAGCAGTACTTC.